This TCR beta chain is from a study of OX40 agonist ivuxolimab in advanced cancers. As for the study in general: The patients' treatment was ivuxolimab, an agonistic anti-OX40 (CD134) antibody. Patients received ivuxolimab, an intravenous treatment, every 2 weeks at 0.01 to 10 mg/kg. Study-level points and caveats: Doses of 0.1 to 3.0 mg/kg were accompanied by clonal expansion of CD4+ and CD8+ blood T cells by week 6.

Profiling relied on immunoSEQ multiplex PCR, and the TCRdb table lists in-frame clones only, not all of them. Altogether 75,000 to 100,000 clones are present, more than 85% being singletons, with the ten largest covering around 3.5%. This clone was counted once. Its antigen is still unknown. CDR1 is SNHLY, CDR2 FYNNEI, per germline. The V and J ends lost 6 bases and 0 bases respectively, with 15 bases between them. This CDR3 has 16 amino acids. The rearrangement links TRBV2 to TRBJ1-3, with D uncertain. This TCR was sampled from an adult with an advanced solid tumor such as melanoma, head and neck, liver or kidney cancer. Sequenced material: CD4+ or CD8+ T cells sorted from blood, taken in a trial of the OX40 agonist ivuxolimab. The CDR3 spells CASSQNIPYSGNTIYF. CDR3 coding DNA: TGTGCCAGCAGCCAAAATATTCCTTACTCTGGAAACACCATATATTTT.